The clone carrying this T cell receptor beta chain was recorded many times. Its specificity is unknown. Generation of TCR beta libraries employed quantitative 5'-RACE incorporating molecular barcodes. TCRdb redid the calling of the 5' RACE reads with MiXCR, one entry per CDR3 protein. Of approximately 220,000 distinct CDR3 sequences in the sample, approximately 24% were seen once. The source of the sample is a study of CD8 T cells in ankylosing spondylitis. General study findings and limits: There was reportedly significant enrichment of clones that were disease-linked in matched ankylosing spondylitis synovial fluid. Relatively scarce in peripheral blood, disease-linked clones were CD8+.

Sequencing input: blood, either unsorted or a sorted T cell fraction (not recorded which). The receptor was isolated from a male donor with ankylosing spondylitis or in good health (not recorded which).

The CDR3 coding sequence is TGTGCCAGCAGCTTTTACGGAGCTGAAAGCTCCTACAATGAGCAGTTCTTC. This gives the protein CASSFYGAESSYNEQFF. This rearrangement joins TRBV7-9 to TRBJ2-1; D unresolved. CDR1 and CDR2 from the germline V gene are SEHNR and FQNEAQ (reference sequence). CDR3 size: 17 residues. V gave up 3 bases and J gave up 0 bases, with 15 bases separating them.